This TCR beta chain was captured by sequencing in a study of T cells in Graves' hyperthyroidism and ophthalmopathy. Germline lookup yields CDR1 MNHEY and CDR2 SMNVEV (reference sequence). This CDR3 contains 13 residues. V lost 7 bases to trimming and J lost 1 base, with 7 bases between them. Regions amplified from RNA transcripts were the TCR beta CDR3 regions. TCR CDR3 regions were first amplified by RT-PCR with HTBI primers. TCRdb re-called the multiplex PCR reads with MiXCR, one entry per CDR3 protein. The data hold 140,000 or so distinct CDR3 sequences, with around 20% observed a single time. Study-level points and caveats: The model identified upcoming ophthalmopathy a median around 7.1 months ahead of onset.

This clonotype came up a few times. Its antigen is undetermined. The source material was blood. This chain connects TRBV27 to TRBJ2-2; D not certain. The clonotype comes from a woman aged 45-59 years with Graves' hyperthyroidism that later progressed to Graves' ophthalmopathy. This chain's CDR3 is CASMPWNTGELFF. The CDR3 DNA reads TGTGCCAGCATGCCATGGAACACCGGGGAGCTGTTTTTT.